This T cell receptor (beta chain) was sequenced during a study of cytomegalovirus exposure and HLA in healthy donors. Study observations and caveats: Altogether, 150 to 200 TCR beta chains were recorded as cytomegalovirus-associated. Later genetic work tied a missense DCLRE1C variant to beta-chain V and J trimming. Sequencing likely produced, as an artifact, a cluster of highly shared sequence variants.

With regard to this clone: What it binds is not known.

The PCR contained 60 Vbeta and 13 Jbeta primers. Sequencing used immunoSEQ multiplex PCR; TCRdb keeps in-frame clones, though not all of them. The sample gives some 93,000 clones, about 79% of which show up once; approximately 3.6% is in the top ten. In nominal health when sampled, donors likely had unrecorded immune exposures nonetheless. CDR1 KGHSH and CDR2 LQKENI come from the germline V gene. J lost 2 bases, V lost 0 bases, and 6 bases had no gene match. The CDR3 consists of 17 residues. The TCR sequence derives from a man aged 50-59 years in good health and CMV-seronegative. The sequenced sample was PBMCs. The rearrangement joins TRBV18 to TRBJ2-4; 8 bases line up with TRBD1. CDR3 DNA sequence: TGTGCCAGCTCACCACCCCGGCAGGGGGCCTCCAAAAACATTCAGTACTTC. Protein: CASSPPRQGASKNIQYF.